This entry is about one T cell receptor (beta chain). Its antigen remains unidentified. Nothing much larger sits one base from this clone, and base qualities are not available. This entry belongs to a study of CD8+CD57+ T cells in acquired aplastic anemia (dated by TCRdb to 2017 to 2018). Study-level background: Extracted DNA from sorted CD4+ and CD8+ cells averaged around 3.3 ug, ranging from roughly 0.17 to 30 ug. CD8+CD57+ expansion was defined as a frequency above the mean frequency observed in healthy subjects.

Patients chosen for sequencing had shown expansion of CD8+CD57+ cells by flow cytometry. Every patient had a diagnosis of severe acquired aplastic anemia based on International Study of Aplastic Anemia and Agranulocytosis and Camitta criteria. At the time blood was sampled, none of the patients had received any therapy. TCR repertoires of sorted CD4+ and CD8+ blood T cells from severe aplastic anemia patients and healthy subjects were deep-sequenced in the study. Patients were enrolled under clinicaltrials.gov protocols 00001620, 01623167, 00001397, 00071045, 00081523 and 00961064 in the USA. Ficoll-Paque density gradient centrifugation was used to isolate peripheral blood mononuclear cells. CD4+ and CD8+ T cells were sorted by FACS or magnetic beads before DNA extraction. From its cysteine to its phenylalanine, the CDR3 spans 12 amino acids. Kept here is only the CDR3 DNA, which spans 36 bases and is read in frame from base 1. From V the trimming removes 10 bases and from J it removes 2 bases, while the gene matches leave 4 bases of the junction unaccounted for. CDR1 and CDR2 are read off the germline V gene (reference sequence) as SEHNR and FQNEAQ.

Profiling of TCR beta VDJ combinations and CDR3 sequences used genomic DNA as the template. TCR repertoire sequencing was run on an Illumina HiSeq 2000. Regarding the original processing steps: TRBV/TRBJ rearrangement plots, CDR3 size and DJ length profiles, and Simpson's diversity index were used to evaluate the repertoires. The most abundant DNA sequence in the deep sequencing data was defined as the immunodominant clone. CDR3 amino acid sequences were checked for sharing between subjects and were compared against published repertoires and the VDJdb database. TCRdb reprocessed the public reads (quality trimming at Q25 with fastp, clone calling with MiXCR) and kept in-frame beta chains. Rows matching on CDR3 protein sequence are summarized as one entry with the most common DNA and genes. The V and J calls shown here were made by TCRdb, not taken from the authors' results. A total of 180,000 or so distinct CDR3 sequences appear in this sample, roughly 65% of them only once. About 44% of the sample rests with the top ten.

Points the paper makes about the study in general: CD8+ Simpson's diversity did not differ significantly between patients and healthy controls (P=0.060). Approximately 27 CD8+ CDR3 sequences were found in both patients and controls but appeared to be highly expressed in patients and within the immunodominant clones of the patients.

This sequence originates from a human donor with aplastic anemia. Sequencing was carried out using sorted CD4+, CD8+, or CD8+CD57+ T cells (not recorded which) from PBMCs. The rearrangement joined TRBV7-9 to TRBJ2-7, with 8 bases aligning to TRBD1. Here the CDR3 is given as CATGQGTYEQYF. The DNA is as follows: TGTGCCACAGGACAGGGTACCTACGAGCAGTACTTC.